This T cell receptor beta chain appears in the sequencing data of a study of T cell repertoires in cytomegalovirus infection. Study-wide background: Both CMV infection and a matching HLA type were indicated by public TCR beta signatures. Notes on the study in general: CMV-specific TCR beta clonotypes restricted by HLA-C dominated the ex vivo response.

Regarding this clonotype: The antigen remains unidentified.

Each CDR3 protein is one row after TCRdb ran MiXCR on the reads. The sample carries some 700,000 distinct CDR3 sequences, roughly 35% recorded once. Germline CDR1 and CDR2: SEHNR and FQNEAQ (reference sequence). V shed 4 bases and J shed 7 bases, with 19 bases lying between them. This CDR3 contains 16 residues. This receptor was identified in a human donor in good health (CMV status not recorded). Some clones in this sample may be carry-over from other donors' samples. V and J are TRBV7-9 and TRBJ1-4, with a weak D call TRBD1 (5 bases). Sequences were obtained from PBMCs. CDR3 amino acids: CASSSDLTGGPEKLFF. In nucleotides, the CDR3 is TGTGCCAGCAGCTCAGACCTAACAGGTGGTCCTGAAAAACTGTTTTTT.